One T cell receptor beta chain is described in this entry. The sample holds other DNA sequences that translate to the same CDR3. Germline V gene sequence: CDR1 SGHRS, CDR2 YFSETQ. With V trimmed by 4 bases and J by 5 bases, 4 bases remained unmatched. The CDR3 is made up of 15 amino acids. This sample was taken from a study of blood T cell repertoires in COVID-19. The overall study: Sources were T cells, B-cell-depleted T cells, or PBMCs; the material itself was cDNA or gDNA.

In the original processing: Cell counts per sample came from amplifying reference gene primers. Here immunoSEQ multiplex PCR was the method, and the copy in TCRdb shows in-frame clones only, minus some. Clonal size and the V and J genes are those of that table, whereas D and trimming came from the DNA. The data hold approximately 220,000 clones, with about 87% observed a single time. V is TRBV5-1 and J is TRBJ1-6; 9 nucleotides agree with TRBD1. Material: PBMCs or T cells enriched from blood (not recorded which). This receptor was taken from a woman younger than 45 who had recovered from COVID-19. The CDR3 sequence is CASSLRTGDNSPLHF. The CDR3 DNA is TGCGCCAGCAGCCTAAGGACAGGGGATAATTCACCCCTCCACTTT.